The text below deals with one TCR beta chain. Clones were sequenced by immunoSEQ multiplex PCR, and TCRdb holds only the in-frame ones, with some missing. This table has 1,500 to 2,500 clones, under 55% appearing once. The CDR3 is made up of 15 amino acids. The V end lost 5 bases, the J end lost 0 bases, and 11 bases lay between the germline ends. Looked up from germline, CDR1 is LNHDA and CDR2 is SQIVND (reference sequence). The record originates from a study of CXCR4 blockade with PD-1 therapy in pancreatic cancer. This clonotype originated in a human donor with pancreatic ductal adenocarcinoma. The chain recombines TRBV19 with TRBJ2-1; D is perhaps TRBD1 or TRBD2 (6 bases each). The sequencing sample was made of tumor tissue. CDR3 DNA: TGTGCCAGTAGTCTAGGGGGGAGCTCCTACAATGAGCAGTTCTTC. It codes for CASSLGGSSYNEQFF.